These 28 T cell receptor beta chains originate from one sample sequenced in a study of response to subunit inactivated influenza vaccine. Each CDR3 protein is one row after TCRdb ran MiXCR on the RT-PCR reads. The repertoire holds about 650,000 distinct CDR3 sequences, with about 15% as singletons. The sequencing used PBMCs from blood, collected less than 13 days after vaccination. The receptors were sampled from a man aged 45-65 years who received an inactivated influenza vaccine.

This sequence joins TRBV7-2 and TRBJ1-6; possibly TRBD1 for D (5 bases). Trimming stripped 0 bases from V and 4 bases from J, with 19 bases between. Germline CDR1 is SGHTA and CDR2 is FQGNSA. The CDR3 loop spans 19 amino acids. The CDR3 loop reads CASSLAGGFTPIYNSPLHF. CDR3 DNA sequence: TGTGCCAGCAGCTTAGCCGGGGGATTTACCCCCATTTATAATTCACCCCTCCACTTT. Full variable domain (missing parts from reference TRBV7-2 and TRBJ1-6): GAGVSQSPSNKVTEKGKDVELRCDPISGHTALYWYRQSLGQGLEFLIYFQGNSAPDKSGLPSDRFSAERTGGSVSTLTIQRTQQEDSAVYLCASSLAGGFTPIYNSPLHFGNGTRLTVT.

This clonotype was recorded a few times. V gene TRBV27 combines with J gene TRBJ2-3; D is possibly TRBD2 (5 bases). In germline, CDR1 is MNHEY, CDR2 SMNVEV (reference sequence). The CDR3 consists of 14 residues. Trimming took 10 bases from V and 6 from J, leaving 20 bases between them. CDR3 amino acids: CATRQPGLGDTQYF. The CDR3 region has the DNA TGTGCCACCCGACAACCGGGGTTAGGGGATACGCAGTATTTT.

This clonotype appeared many times. The chain combines TRBV5-1 with TRBJ2-1; 7 bases match TRBD2. CDR3 length: 15 residues. Germline V gene sequence: CDR1 SGHRS, CDR2 YFSETQ. Germline trimming cut 0 bases from V and 4 bases from J; bases unmatched to any gene: 4. The CDR3 bases are TGCGCCAGCAGCTTGGGTGCTAGCGGATACAATGAGCAGTTCTTC. Its protein product is CASSLGASGYNEQFF.

The chain recombines TRBV4-3 with TRBJ1-2; TRBD1 matches 9 bases. The length of the CDR3 is 16 residues. V was clipped by 0 bases and J by 4 bases; unmatched bases: 6. Looked up from germline, CDR1 is LGHNA and CDR2 is YSLEER. CDR3 sequence (DNA): TGCGCCAGCAGCCAAGAGGTCCTACAGGGGGCCTATGGCTACACCTTC. The encoded protein is CASSQEVLQGAYGYTF.

This clonotype was observed many times. V and J are TRBV15 and TRBJ1-1, with a possible D match to TRBD1 (5 bases). Trimming removed 0 bases from V and 1 base from J, with 9 bases in between. CDR1 is LNHNV and CDR2 is YYDKDF in the germline V gene (reference sequence). The CDR3 contains 15 residues. CDR3 bases: TGTGCCACCAGCAGAGATCGGAGGGGGAACACTGAAGCTTTCTTT. It specifies CATSRDRRGNTEAFF.

The rearrangement uses TRBV6-5 and TRBJ2-2; 8 positions match TRBD1. The CDR3 contains 18 residues. CDR1 is MNHEY, CDR2 SVGAGI, per germline. The J segment lost 3 bases and the V segment lost 3 bases, leaving 12 bases of the junction unmatched. The CDR3 here is CASSYWSGGAPDTGELFF. Written as DNA, the CDR3 is TGTGCCAGCAGTTATTGGTCAGGGGGCGCCCCGGACACCGGGGAGCTGTTTTTT.

This clonotype is a singleton in its sample. J is TRBJ2-7 and V is TRBV6-5, with a tentative D call TRBD2 (5 bases). V dropped 5 bases and J dropped 5 bases, with 16 bases sitting between them. Germline CDR1 is MNHEY and CDR2 is SVGAGI. CDR3 length: 14 amino acids. The CDR3 coding sequence is TGTGCCAGCAGTAACGGGATGGGAAGAAACGAGCAGTACTTC. Translation gives CASSNGMGRNEQYF.

The chain employs TRBV4-3 and TRBJ2-2; D not certain. CDR3 size: 14 residues. Deletions cut 0 bases from V and 7 bases from J, with 9 bases between. The germline gives CDR1 LGHNA, CDR2 YSLEER. The CDR3 is CASSQEGYHGELFF. The CDR3 nucleotides read TGCGCCAGCAGCCAAGAAGGATACCACGGGGAGCTGTTTTTT.

CDR3 sequence reads: CASSFVHSSTDTQYF. The DNA for the CDR3 is TGTGCCAGCAGCTTCGTTCACAGTAGCACAGATACGCAGTATTTT. The rearrangement joins TRBV3-1 to TRBJ2-3; D remains ambiguous. Trimming cost V 5 bases and J 0 bases, with 12 bases left between them. This CDR3 contains 15 residues. Looked up from germline, CDR1 is LGHDT and CDR2 is YNNKEL (reference sequence).

The V call is TRBV27, the J call TRBJ2-1; D not certain. CDR1 is MNHEY and CDR2 is SMNVEV in the germline V gene (reference sequence). V was cut by 5 bases and J by 7 bases, with 18 bases left in between. This CDR3 has 15 residues. The CDR3 region has the DNA TGTGCCAGCAGTCAAATACCCAGGAGCGAAAATGAGCAGTTCTTC. It yields the protein CASSQIPRSENEQFF.

This clonotype has just a few counts. Here the CDR3 reads CASSNRDRGAGELFF. For the CDR3, the DNA is TGCGCCAGCAGCAACCGGGACAGGGGAGCCGGGGAGCTGTTTTTT. The chain uses TRBV5-1 and TRBJ2-2; TRBD1 aligns across 10 bases. CDR3 length equals 15 residues. From germline, CDR1 is SGHRS and CDR2 YFSETQ. V trimming: 4 bases; J trimming: 6 bases; junction bases outside the gene matches: 6. Full variable domain (missing parts from reference TRBV5-1 and TRBJ2-2): KAGVTQTPRYLIKTRGQQVTLSCSPISGHRSVSWYQQTPGQGLQFLFEYFSETQRNKGNFPGRFSGRQFSNSRSEMNVSTLELGDSALYLCASSNRDRGAGELFFGEGSRLTVL.

The rearrangement uses TRBV4-1 and TRBJ1-1; D is ambiguous. CDR1 and CDR2 (germline): MGHRA, YSYEKL. CDR3 length: 16 residues. V was cut by 4 bases and J by 0 bases, with 15 bases left in between. The CDR3 sequence: CASSPRSAAMNTEAFF. CDR3 bases: TGCGCCAGCAGCCCGCGTTCGGCAGCAATGAACACTGAAGCTTTCTTT.

This clonotype showed up just once. This rearrangement joins TRBV30 to TRBJ1-5; D call uncertain. Germline lookup yields CDR1 GTSNPN and CDR2 SVGIG (reference sequence). Trimming took 0 bases from V and 5 from J, leaving 8 bases between them. The CDR3 has 13 amino acids. CDR3 nucleotides: TGTGCCTGGAGTGTACACATAGATCAGCCCCAGCATTTT. It yields the protein CAWSVHIDQPQHF.

This clonotype came up a few times. V gene TRBV5-6 combines with J gene TRBJ1-2; D uncertain. V lost 0 bases and J lost 12, with 15 bases in between. In germline, CDR1 is SGHDT, CDR2 YYEEEE. The CDR3 totals 13 residues. DNA of the CDR3: TGTGCCAGCAGCTTGGCCGCGGACCGCGGCCACACCTTC. Its protein is CASSLAADRGHTF.

This clonotype was detected a few times. V and J are TRBV9 and TRBJ2-5, with 11 bases identical to TRBD1. The V and J ends lost 0 bases and 5 bases, in that order; junction bases with no gene match: 3. Germline-derived CDR1 and CDR2 are SGDLS and YYNGEE. The CDR3 has 15 residues. CDR3 in amino acids: CASSVGTGGIETQYF. The CDR3 region has the DNA TGTGCCAGCAGCGTAGGGACAGGGGGCATCGAGACCCAGTACTTC. Filled out from reference TRBV9 and TRBJ2-5, the complete variable domain reads DSGVTQTPKHLITATGQRVTLRCSPRSGDLSVYWYQQSLDQGLQFLIQYYNGEERAKGNILERFSAQQFPDLHSELNLSSLELGDSALYFCASSVGTGGIETQYFGPGTRLLVL.

This rearrangement joins TRBV10-3 to TRBJ2-2; 8 nucleotides align to TRBD1. Germline V gene sequence: CDR1 ENHRY, CDR2 SYGVKD. V lost 10 bases, J lost 4 bases, and 8 bases stayed unmatched. The CDR3 extends over 14 amino acids. CDR3 nucleotide sequence: TGTGCCAACCAGGGGGCTTTCGGCACCGGGGAGCTGTTTTTT. Translated, it gives CANQGAFGTGELFF.

This clonotype was seen more than once but under ten times. V and J are TRBV5-1 and TRBJ2-1, with 8 bases lining up with TRBD2. The V and J ends lost 3 bases and 3 bases, in that order; junction bases with no gene match: 14. This CDR3 is built from 18 residues. CDR1 SGHRS and CDR2 YFSETQ come from the germline V gene. DNA of the CDR3: TGCGCCAGCAGCTGGCCCTTATTTCTAGCGGGCGACTACAATGAGCAGTTCTTC. As protein: CASSWPLFLAGDYNEQFF.

The V call is TRBV30, the J call TRBJ1-6; D gene unclear. The ends were cut back, 3 bases at V and 13 bases at J, with 10 bases in the middle. Germline V gene sequence: CDR1 GTSNPN, CDR2 SVGIG (reference sequence). CDR3 size: 11 residues. The CDR3 here is CAWRSEVPLHF. The CDR3, as DNA: TGTGCCTGGAGGTCGGAGGTGCCCCTCCACTTT.

The V call is TRBV20-1, the J call TRBJ1-5; no definite D call. This CDR3 region has 14 residues. Trimming pared 6 bases from V and 0 bases from J, leaving 12 bases between. The germline V gene encodes CDR1 DFQATT and CDR2 SNEGSKA (reference sequence). The CDR3 loop reads CSALPGNSNQPQHF. In nucleotides, the CDR3 is TGCAGTGCCCTACCGGGAAATAGCAATCAGCCCCAGCATTTT.

V usage is TRBV7-3 and J usage is TRBJ2-2; D possibly uses TRBD1 or TRBD2 (6 bases each). The CDR3 totals 13 residues. V lost 5 bases to trimming and J lost 11 bases, with 15 bases between them. CDR1 and CDR2 (germline): SGHTA, FQGTGA. The CDR3 sequence is CASSPARGRELFF. CDR3 nucleotides: TGTGCCAGCAGCCCGGCACGGGGGCGTGAGCTGTTTTTT.

The chain has TRBV7-3 and TRBJ1-2, with D maybe TRBD1 (5 bases). CDR1 is SGHTA, CDR2 FQGTGA, per germline. The CDR3 extends over 13 amino acids. V lost 0 bases to trimming and J lost 7 bases, with 9 bases between them. DNA of the CDR3: TGTGCCAGCAGCTTAACAGGGGACGGTGGCTACACCTTC. It codes for CASSLTGDGGYTF.

The V gene is TRBV11-2, the J gene TRBJ2-1, with D tentatively TRBD1 (6 bases). CDR1 and CDR2 (germline): SGHAT, FQNNGV. The CDR3 has 16 residues. V was pared by 3 bases and J by 4 bases, with 16 bases between. The CDR3 protein is CASSFLTHGQYNEQFF. DNA of the CDR3: TGTGCCAGCAGCTTCCTTACCCACGGACAGTACAATGAGCAGTTCTTC. Full variable domain (rest looked up from reference TRBV11-2 and TRBJ2-1): EAGVAQSPRYKIIEKRQSVAFWCNPISGHATLYWYQQILGQGPKLLIQFQNNGVVDDSQLPKDRFSAERLKGVDSTLKIQPAKLEDSAVYLCASSFLTHGQYNEQFFGPGTRLTVL.

Here the CDR3 reads CSARGMGLAGAALHSYEQYF. For the CDR3, the DNA is TGCAGTGCTAGAGGCATGGGACTAGCGGGGGCGGCTTTACACTCCTACGAGCAGTACTTC. The chain recombines TRBV20-1 with TRBJ2-7; 14 bases match TRBD2. V trimming: 1 base; J trimming: 0 bases; junction bases outside the gene matches: 14. The CDR3 length is 20 residues. CDR1 is DFQATT, CDR2 SNEGSKA, per germline (reference sequence).

The chain uses TRBV6-5 and TRBJ1-2; maybe TRBD1 (6 bases). The germline V gene encodes CDR1 MNHEY and CDR2 SVGAGI. V was trimmed by 1 base and J by 8 bases, leaving 11 bases between them. This CDR3 has 13 amino acids. The CDR3 is CASSYLTGLGYTF. For the CDR3, the DNA is TGTGCCAGCAGTTACTTGACAGGATTAGGCTACACCTTC.

This clonotype was recorded once. The rearrangement joins TRBV7-8 to TRBJ2-1; D is perhaps TRBD2 (6 bases). There are 15 residues in the CDR3. CDR1 is SGHVS and CDR2 is FQNEAQ in the germline V gene. V was cut by 7 bases and J by 0 bases, with 13 bases left in between. The CDR3 loop is CASTPASVSYNEQFF. CDR3 coding DNA: TGTGCCAGCACCCCGGCTAGCGTCTCCTACAATGAGCAGTTCTTC. The variable domain in full, with the rest retrieved from reference TRBV7-8 and TRBJ2-1, is GAGVSQSPRYKVAKRGQDVALRCDPISGHVSLFWYQQALGQGPEFLTYFQNEAQLDKSGLPSDRFFAERPEGSVSTLKIQRTQQEDSAVYLCASTPASVSYNEQFFGPGTRLTVL.

As to this clonotype: Relative to the germline gene, one junction end is altered; a read error may explain this. This rearrangement joins TRBV2 to TRBJ2-1; perhaps TRBD1 as D (6 bases). Per the germline V gene, CDR1 is SNHLY and CDR2 is FYNNEI. The length of the CDR3 is 16 residues. The CDR3, as DNA: TGTGCCAGCAGTCCTTGGGGACAAAAAGCTTACAATGAGCAGCTCTTC. This codes for CASSPWGQKAYNEQLF. Full variable domain (missing parts from reference TRBV2 and TRBJ2-1): EPEVTQTPSHQVTQMGQEVILRCVPISNHLYFYWYRQILGQKVEFLVSFYNNEISEKSEIFDDQFSVERPDGSNFTLKIRSTKLEDSAMYFCASSPWGQKAYNEQLFGPGTRLTVL.

This clonotype has ten or more counts. This chain links TRBV20-1 with TRBJ2-5; D perhaps matches TRBD1 (6 bases). Trimming removed 3 bases from V and 0 bases from J, with 17 bases in between. The CDR3 runs to 16 residues. The V gene's germline CDR1 is DFQATT and CDR2 SNEGSKA (reference sequence). The CDR3 sequence: CSASVTGSLYQETQYF. The DNA for the CDR3 is TGCAGTGCTAGTGTTACAGGGAGTCTATACCAAGAGACCCAGTACTTC.

This clonotype was seen a few times. The J gene is TRBJ1-6, the V gene TRBV7-8; 7 nucleotides match TRBD1. Germline V CDR1 and CDR2: SGHVS, FQNEAQ. This CDR3 is built from 14 residues. The junction had 6 bases not matched to a gene; V was cut back by 4 bases and J by 9 bases. The CDR3 here is CASSSDRVGSPLHF. Here the CDR3 DNA reads TGTGCCAGCAGCTCTGACAGGGTGGGTTCACCCCTCCACTTT.